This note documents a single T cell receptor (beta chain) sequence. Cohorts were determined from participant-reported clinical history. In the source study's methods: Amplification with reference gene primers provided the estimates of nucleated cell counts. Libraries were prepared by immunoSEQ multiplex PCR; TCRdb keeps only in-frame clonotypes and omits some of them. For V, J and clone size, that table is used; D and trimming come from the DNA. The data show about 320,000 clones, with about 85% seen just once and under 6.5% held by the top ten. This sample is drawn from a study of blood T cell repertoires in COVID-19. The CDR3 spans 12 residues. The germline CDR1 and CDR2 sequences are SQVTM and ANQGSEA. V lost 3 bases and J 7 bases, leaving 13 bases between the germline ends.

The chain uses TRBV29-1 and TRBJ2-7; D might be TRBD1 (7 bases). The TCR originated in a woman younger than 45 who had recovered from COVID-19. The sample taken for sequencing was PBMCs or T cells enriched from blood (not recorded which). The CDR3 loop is CSVDSGGGEQYF. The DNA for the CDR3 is TGCAGCGTTGATTCAGGGGGAGGAGAGCAGTACTTC.